These 30 T cell receptor beta chains were all obtained from the same sample, sequenced in a study of CD8 T cells in ankylosing spondylitis. TCRdb used MiXCR to reprocess the 5' RACE reads, holding one entry per CDR3 protein. The table records under 250,000 distinct CDR3 sequences, approximately 12% of them present only once. Sequences were obtained from blood, either unsorted or a sorted T cell fraction (not recorded which). These receptors originate from a male donor with ankylosing spondylitis or in good health (not recorded which).

There are many counts of this clonotype. The chain combines TRBV19 with TRBJ2-1, with D perhaps matching TRBD1 (7 bases). The germline gives CDR1 LNHDA, CDR2 SQIVND (reference sequence). V was pared by 4 bases and J by 6 bases, with 19 bases between. The CDR3 contains 16 residues. The CDR3 protein is CASSTSGGRSVNEQFF. In DNA form, the CDR3 reads TGTGCCAGTAGTACCTCAGGGGGGAGGAGTGTCAATGAGCAGTTCTTC. Based on the CDR3 plus reference TRBV19 and TRBJ2-1, the full variable domain is DGGITQSPKYLFRKEGQNVTLSCEQNLNHDAMYWYRQDPGQGLRLIYYSQIVNDFQKGDIAEGYSVSREKKESFPLTVTSAQKNPTAFYLCASSTSGGRSVNEQFFGPGTRLTVL.

The rearrangement joins TRBV24-1 to TRBJ2-3; the D is unclear. This CDR3 has 11 amino acids. CDR1 KGHDR and CDR2 SFDVKD come from the germline V gene. Trimming took off 4 bases at V and 5 bases at J, with 3 bases between the two ends. CDR3 amino acids: CATSEKDTQYF. CDR3 nucleotide sequence: TGTGCCACCAGTGAGAAAGATACGCAGTATTTT.

This clonotype has a count of ten or more. The chain has TRBV20-1 and TRBJ2-4; 8 bases map to TRBD1. The CDR3 spans 14 residues. CDR1 is DFQATT and CDR2 is SNEGSKA in the germline V gene (reference sequence). V was pared by 6 bases and J by 1 base, with 5 bases of the junction left unmatched. The CDR3 protein is CSAPRDRAKNIQYF. DNA for the CDR3: TGCAGTGCCCCCCGGGACAGGGCCAAAAACATTCAGTACTTC.

On this clonotype itself: A much larger clone is a single base away; this may be a read error. The chain recombines TRBV29-1 with TRBJ2-1, with TRBD1 matching 7 bases. The CDR3 covers 13 residues. From germline, CDR1 is SQVTM and CDR2 ANQGSEA. The CDR3 nucleotides are TGCAGCGCTCCCGGGACAGCTTACACTGAGCAGTTCTTC. The encoded protein is CSAPGTAYTEQFF.

At least ten counts were recorded for this clonotype. The chain has TRBV20-1 and TRBJ1-1, with D maybe TRBD1 (5 bases). Germline V gene sequence: CDR1 DFQATT, CDR2 SNEGSKA (reference sequence). The CDR3 runs 14 residues. V was trimmed by 7 bases and J by 1 base, leaving 16 bases between them. The CDR3 DNA reads as TGCAGTGTTAAAGGTGGGACTTCGAACACTGAAGCTTTCTTT. Translation: CSVKGGTSNTEAFF.

This clonotype showed up many times. This chain connects TRBV20-1 to TRBJ1-2; D is undetermined. The CDR3 length is 11 residues. V lost 5 bases and J 6 bases, leaving 10 bases between the germline ends. Germline V lookup: CDR1 DFQATT, CDR2 SNEGSKA (reference sequence). The CDR3, as DNA: TGCAGTGCTCGTGATGGGGATGGCTACACCTTC. Amino acids: CSARDGDGYTF.

This clonotype was counted many times. The rearrangement uses TRBV12-3 or TRBV12-4 and TRBJ1-1; 10 bases line up with TRBD1. CDR3 length: 13 residues. The junction had 6 bases not matched to a gene; V was cut back by 10 bases and J by 4 bases. In DNA form, the CDR3 reads TGTGCCACTAGGACAGGGGGAGGCACTGAAGCTTTCTTT. Its translation is CATRTGGGTEAFF.

This clonotype has more than one count but fewer than ten. V gene TRBV4-2 combines with J gene TRBJ2-1; D possibly matches TRBD1 or TRBD2 (5 bases each). V was shortened by 4 bases and J by 8 bases, with 15 bases between the two germline ends. CDR1 and CDR2 from the germline V gene are LGHNA and YNFKEQ. CDR3 length: 14 amino acids. The CDR3 DNA sequence: TGTGCCAGCAGCCCCCCGGGACCCTGGGATGAGCAGTTCTTC. Its translation: CASSPPGPWDEQFF.

In nucleotides, the CDR3 is TGCAGCGCCGAACGGTCGAACTATGGCTACACCTTC. It encodes CSAERSNYGYTF. The chain is built from TRBV29-1 and TRBJ1-2, with unresolved D. The germline gives CDR1 SQVTM, CDR2 ANQGSEA. There are 12 residues in the CDR3. V lost 7 bases and J 2 bases, leaving 11 bases between the germline ends.

Many counts were recorded for this clonotype. The chain carries TRBV5-1 and TRBJ2-7; D is unclear. The germline V gene encodes CDR1 SGHRS and CDR2 YFSETQ. The CDR3 is 16 amino acids. The V end was cut by 3 bases, the J end by 0 bases, with 16 bases between. The CDR3 coding sequence is TGCGCCAGCAGCTCAAGCTGGGCCGTCAGCTCCTACGAGCAGTACTTC. It specifies CASSSSWAVSSYEQYF.

V gene TRBV7-2 combines with J gene TRBJ2-7, with 8 bases lining up with TRBD1. The CDR3 covers 15 residues. The J segment lost 4 bases and the V segment lost 5 bases, leaving 10 bases of the junction unmatched. The V gene's germline CDR1 is SGHTA and CDR2 FQGNSA. The CDR3 loop reads CASSLRGQGAYEQYF. DNA of the CDR3: TGTGCCAGCAGCCTCCGAGGGCAGGGGGCTTACGAGCAGTACTTC. Full variable domain (rest looked up from reference TRBV7-2 and TRBJ2-7): GAGVSQSPSNKVTEKGKDVELRCDPISGHTALYWYRQSLGQGLEFLIYFQGNSAPDKSGLPSDRFSAERTGGSVSTLTIQRTQQEDSAVYLCASSLRGQGAYEQYFGPGTRLTVT.

This clonotype was detected ten times or more. In DNA form, the CDR3 reads TGCGCCAGCAGCTCCGACAGGGGCCAAGAGACCCAGTACTTC. Its translation is CASSSDRGQETQYF. The rearrangement links TRBV5-1 to TRBJ2-5; 8 bases fit TRBD1. The CDR3 has 14 amino acids. V trimming: 3 bases; J trimming: 1 base; junction bases outside the gene matches: 2. Germline V gene sequence: CDR1 SGHRS, CDR2 YFSETQ. The full variable domain, its missing parts supplied by reference TRBV5-1 and TRBJ2-5, is KAGVTQTPRYLIKTRGQQVTLSCSPISGHRSVSWYQQTPGQGLQFLFEYFSETQRNKGNFPGRFSGRQFSNSRSEMNVSTLELGDSALYLCASSSDRGQETQYFGPGTRLLVL.

The chain combines TRBV3-1 with TRBJ2-1; D may be TRBD1 (5 bases). Germline CDR1 reads LGHDT; CDR2 reads YNNKEL (reference sequence). The CDR3 runs 15 residues. V was pared by 8 bases and J by 2 bases, with 16 bases between. CDR3 DNA: TGTGCCAGCTGCCCTTCCGACAGACCCTACAATGAGCAGTTCTTC. Translation: CASCPSDRPYNEQFF.

This clonotype has only a few counts. The CDR3 region has the DNA TGTGCCACTCGCCGTCTCAGGGGATTAAGCACTGAAGCTTTCTTT. As protein: CATRRLRGLSTEAFF. The chain joins TRBV11-2 to TRBJ1-1, with D possibly TRBD1 on 6 matching bases. Germline V gene lookup returns CDR1 SGHAT and CDR2 FQNNGV. The CDR3 loop spans 15 amino acids. V shed 10 bases and J shed 4 bases, with 22 bases lying between them.

This rearrangement joins TRBV15 to TRBJ2-2, with TRBD1 identical over 11 bases. The trim removed 0 bases at V and 7 bases at J, leaving 7 bases unmatched. This CDR3 is 17 amino acids long. The germline V gene has CDR1 LNHNV and CDR2 YYDKDF (reference sequence). CDR3 nucleotide sequence: TGTGCCACCAGCAGAGATCGGACAGGGGGCAAAGGCGGGGAGCTGTTTTTT. Translating it yields CATSRDRTGGKGGELFF.

This clonotype was counted many times. V is TRBV6-1 and J is TRBJ2-7; D unresolved. V was trimmed by 4 bases and J by 6 bases, leaving 13 bases between them. Germline V gene lookup returns CDR1 MNHNS and CDR2 SASEGT. This CDR3 is built from 13 residues. The CDR3 protein is CASSVTLGGEQYF. The CDR3 nucleotides are TGTGCCAGCAGTGTGACGCTAGGCGGCGAGCAGTACTTC.

This clonotype was recorded at least ten times. The chain employs TRBV25-1 and TRBJ1-1, with a possible D match to TRBD1 (6 bases). V was cut by 1 base and J by 4 bases, with 13 bases left in between. In germline, CDR1 is MGHDK, CDR2 SYGVNS. This CDR3 contains 15 residues. As DNA, the CDR3 is TGTGCCAGCAGTGAATTTGGGGGGCATGCCACTGAAGCTTTCTTT. It is translated as CASSEFGGHATEAFF.

In this sample, this clonotype turned up many times. This chain joins TRBV7-6 and TRBJ1-1, with D possibly matching TRBD1 (6 bases). The CDR3 extends over 14 amino acids. V was cut by 5 bases and J by 0 bases, with 10 bases left in between. CDR1 is SGHVS, CDR2 FNYEAQ, per germline. For the CDR3, the DNA is TGTGCCAGCAGCCCGACAGGCATGAACACTGAAGCTTTCTTT. Translated: CASSPTGMNTEAFF.

The J gene is TRBJ2-3, the V gene TRBV28; 8 bases match TRBD2. The V and J ends lost 4 bases and 0 bases, in that order; junction bases with no gene match: 9. CDR1 and CDR2 (germline): MDHEN, SYDVKM. There are 17 residues in the CDR3. CDR3 loop: CASSSIPAGASTDTQYF. The DNA for the CDR3 is TGTGCCAGCAGTTCAATCCCAGCGGGGGCAAGCACAGATACGCAGTATTTT.

This clonotype was counted a few times. The rearrangement joins TRBV28 to TRBJ1-5, with D unresolved. There are 12 residues in the CDR3. The germline V and J ends were trimmed by 2 bases and 10 bases, with 9 bases remaining between them. The germline CDR1 and CDR2 sequences are MDHEN and SYDVKM. CDR3 in amino acids: CASSLRRPPQHF. In DNA, the CDR3 is TGTGCCAGCAGTTTAAGGCGGCCACCCCAGCATTTT.

This clonotype was seen a few times. V usage is TRBV7-9 and J usage is TRBJ1-2; 7 bases fit TRBD1. The CDR3 consists of 12 residues. J gave up 8 bases and V 6 bases, and 6 bases lay outside the gene matches. Germline CDR1 is SEHNR and CDR2 is FQNEAQ (reference sequence). CDR3 loop: CASSFRGVGYTF. The CDR3 DNA reads as TGTGCCAGCAGTTTCAGGGGGGTCGGCTACACCTTC.

This clonotype was seen at least ten times. The chain is built from TRBV27 and TRBJ1-3, with 7 bases fitting TRBD1. The J segment lost 3 bases and the V segment lost 8 bases, leaving 4 bases of the junction unmatched. The CDR3 is 13 residues long. Germline CDR1 MNHEY, CDR2 SMNVEV (reference sequence). The CDR3 coding sequence is TGTGCCAGCGCGACAGGGAGTGGAAACACCATATATTTT. Its protein product is CASATGSGNTIYF.

The sample holds many counts of this clonotype. The CDR3: CSASKQYF. CDR3 bases: TGCAGTGCGTCAAAGCAGTATTTT. J is TRBJ2-3 and V is TRBV20-1; D unresolved. CDR3 size: 8 residues. The germline V gene has CDR1 DFQATT and CDR2 SNEGSKA (reference sequence). V shed 6 bases and J shed 11 bases, with 6 bases lying between them.

This clonotype was detected only a few times. V gene TRBV7-6 combines with J gene TRBJ2-2, with D uncertain. V shed 4 bases and J shed 1 base, with 10 bases lying between them. This CDR3 is built from 15 residues. The germline V gene has CDR1 SGHVS and CDR2 FNYEAQ. This chain's CDR3 is CASSSIPWNTGELFF. CDR3 nucleotides: TGTGCCAGCAGCTCGATCCCATGGAACACCGGGGAGCTGTTTTTT.

Only one count was recorded for this clonotype. This sequence joins TRBV29-1 and TRBJ2-7; the match to TRBD1 covers 8 bases. Per germline, CDR1 SQVTM and CDR2 ANQGSEA. V was pared by 6 bases and J by 5 bases, with 9 bases of the junction left unmatched. The CDR3 extends over 13 amino acids. DNA of the CDR3: TGCAGCGTGATGGACAGGGAATATGACGAGCAGTACTTC. Its protein is CSVMDREYDEQYF.

This clonotype was seen ten or more times. V and J are TRBV27 and TRBJ1-1; TRBD1 agrees at 9 bases. The CDR3 length is 15 residues. CDR1 MNHEY and CDR2 SMNVEV come from the germline V gene (reference sequence). After removal of 5 bases from V and 4 bases from J, the junction contained 8 bases not matched to a gene. The CDR3 DNA is TGTGCCAGCAGTCCACAGGGGGCGTCGGCCACTGAAGCTTTCTTT. It yields the protein CASSPQGASATEAFF.

This clonotype appeared a few times. This sequence joins TRBV12-3 or TRBV12-4 and TRBJ2-1; D is perhaps TRBD1 or TRBD2 (6 bases each). The CDR3 consists of 15 residues. V gave up 7 bases and J gave up 4 bases, with 17 bases separating them. The CDR3 DNA follows: TGTGCCAGCATCCCGGGGGCAGAAATTTACAATGAGCAGTTCTTC. Protein product: CASIPGAEIYNEQFF.

This clonotype was seen ten or more times. V usage is TRBV5-1 and J usage is TRBJ1-6; no reliable D call. Trimming shortened V by 4 bases and J by 10 bases, and 15 bases separated the two germline ends. CDR1 and CDR2 (germline): SGHRS, YFSETQ. The CDR3 has 14 residues. CDR3 region: CASSATSRDSPLHF. In DNA, the CDR3 is TGCGCCAGCAGCGCCACCAGTCGCGACTCACCCCTCCACTTT.

The gene calls are TRBV5-1 and TRBJ2-1; 9 nucleotides match TRBD1. Trimming took 3 bases from V and 4 from J; bases not matched to a gene: 2. This CDR3 comprises 14 residues. Germline V lookup: CDR1 SGHRS, CDR2 YFSETQ. The CDR3 sequence: CASSWTGAYNEQFF. The CDR3 DNA sequence: TGCGCCAGCAGCTGGACAGGGGCGTACAATGAGCAGTTCTTC.

In its sample, this clonotype was seen many times. The chain links TRBV5-1 to TRBJ1-1; the match to TRBD1 covers 8 bases. The V gene end was trimmed by 5 bases and the J gene end by 4 bases; junction bases not matched to a gene: 4. Germline CDR1 is SGHRS and CDR2 is YFSETQ. The CDR3 sequence is 13 residues long. The CDR3 here is CASRWTGTTEAFF. The CDR3 DNA follows: TGCGCCAGCAGATGGACAGGGACCACTGAAGCTTTCTTT.